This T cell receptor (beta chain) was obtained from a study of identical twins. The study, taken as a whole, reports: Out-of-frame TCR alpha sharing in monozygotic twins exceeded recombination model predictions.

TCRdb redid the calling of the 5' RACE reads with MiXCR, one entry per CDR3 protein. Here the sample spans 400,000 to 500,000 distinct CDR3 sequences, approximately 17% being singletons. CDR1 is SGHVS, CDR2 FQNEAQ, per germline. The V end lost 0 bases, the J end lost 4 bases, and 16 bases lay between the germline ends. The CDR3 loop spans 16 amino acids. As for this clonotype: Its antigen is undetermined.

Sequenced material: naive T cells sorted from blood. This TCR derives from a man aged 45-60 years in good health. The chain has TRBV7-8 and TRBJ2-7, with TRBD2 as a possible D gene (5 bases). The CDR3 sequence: CASSLAVVPRDYEQYF. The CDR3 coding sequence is TGTGCCAGCAGCTTAGCGGTGGTCCCGAGGGATTACGAGCAGTACTTC.